This entry lists 15 T cell receptor beta chains sequenced from one sample in a study of PD-L1 blockade in urothelial cancer. Data came from immunoSEQ multiplex PCR; TCRdb stores just in-frame clones and leaves some out. The sample consists of 55,000 to 85,000 clones, roughly nine tenths of them appearing once. Sample: PBMCs, taken around atezolizumab (anti-PD-L1) treatment. Source of these receptors: a man aged 60 to 75 with urothelial cancer.

The chain recombines TRBV7-9 with TRBJ1-1, with 9 bases matching TRBD1. The CDR3 spans 14 residues. CDR1 and CDR2 from the germline V gene are SEHNR and FQNEAQ (reference sequence). The trim removed 4 bases at V and 0 bases at J, leaving 0 bases unmatched. CDR3 in amino acids: CASSYRGLNTEAFF. DNA for the CDR3: TGTGCCAGCAGCTACAGGGGGCTGAACACTGAAGCTTTCTTT.

In this sample, this clone turned up once. The chain joins TRBV28 to TRBJ2-1, with D uncertain. CDR1 is MDHEN, CDR2 SYDVKM, per germline. This CDR3 has 12 residues. Trimming took 1 base from V and 7 from J, leaving 5 bases between them. The CDR3 bases are TGTGCCAGCAGTTTATTAGCTAATGAGCAGTTCTTC. It is translated as CASSLLANEQFF.

The chain joins TRBV6-1 to TRBJ1-4; 9 bases align to TRBD1. Germline lookup yields CDR1 MNHNS and CDR2 SASEGT. The CDR3 length is 14 residues. V shed 8 bases, J shed 8 bases, and the junction held 9 bases outside the gene matches. DNA for the CDR3: TGTGCCAGCTGTCCACAGGGGGCTGACGAAAAACTGTTTTTT. This gives the protein CASCPQGADEKLFF.

V usage is TRBV29-1 and J usage is TRBJ2-1; 15 bases map to TRBD2. V lost 6 bases, J lost 10 bases, and 7 bases stayed unmatched. Germline V gives CDR1 SQVTM, CDR2 ANQGSEA. This CDR3 has 14 amino acids. The CDR3: CSVGLAGGLGEQFF. The CDR3 coding sequence is TGCAGCGTCGGACTAGCGGGAGGGTTAGGGGAGCAGTTCTTC.

The chain has TRBV28 and TRBJ1-2; 7 bases are shared with TRBD1. This CDR3 contains 13 residues. The V and J ends lost 10 bases and 1 base, in that order; junction bases with no gene match: 6. Germline CDR1 is MDHEN and CDR2 is SYDVKM. The CDR3 protein is CATRDSINYGYTF. In nucleotides, the CDR3 is TGTGCCACCCGGGACAGCATTAACTATGGCTACACCTTC.

The V and J genes are TRBV29-1 and TRBJ2-1; D is unresolved. V dropped 6 bases and J dropped 6 bases, with 9 bases sitting between them. The germline V gene has CDR1 SQVTM and CDR2 ANQGSEA. There are 11 residues in the CDR3. The CDR3 nucleotides are TGCAGCGTAAGAGCTAGCAATGAGCAGTTCTTC. It codes for CSVRASNEQFF.

This clone was observed a few times. V usage is TRBV14 and J usage is TRBJ2-5; D uncertain. In germline, CDR1 is SGHDN, CDR2 FVKESK. CDR3 length: 15 residues. Trimming removed 0 bases from V and 2 bases from J, with 10 bases in between. The CDR3 nucleotides are TGTGCCAGCAGCCAAGATATTCGCCAGCAAGAGACCCAGTACTTC. Its translation: CASSQDIRQQETQYF.

This chain connects TRBV11-2 to TRBJ2-3, with 10 bases matching TRBD2. In germline, CDR1 is SGHAT, CDR2 FQNNGV. V shed 2 bases, J shed 5 bases, and the junction held 10 bases outside the gene matches. There are 17 residues in the CDR3. Here the CDR3 DNA reads TGTGCCAGCAGCTTACAGGTGGCTAGCGGGAGTCAAGATACGCAGTATTTT. Residues: CASSLQVASGSQDTQYF.

This clone appeared a single time. This sequence joins TRBV5-1 and TRBJ1-2, with a tentative D call TRBD1 (6 bases). Germline V gene lookup returns CDR1 SGHRS and CDR2 YFSETQ. This CDR3 is 13 amino acids long. V dropped 6 bases and J dropped 7 bases, with 16 bases sitting between them. This chain's CDR3 is CASTSGGASGYTF. DNA of the CDR3: TGCGCCAGCACTTCGGGGGGCGCATCTGGCTACACCTTC.

The rearrangement links TRBV7-2 to TRBJ2-2; D perhaps matches TRBD1 (5 bases). The CDR3 contains 16 residues. V was clipped by 1 base and J by 5 bases, with 14 bases between them. Germline CDR1 and CDR2: SGHTA and FQGNSA. CDR3 residues: CASSLVQGSGTGELFF. The DNA of the CDR3 is TGTGCCAGCAGCTTAGTCCAGGGAAGTGGGACCGGGGAGCTGTTTTTT.

This sequence joins TRBV2 and TRBJ2-2; TRBD1 agrees at 8 bases. The V segment lost 7 bases and the J segment 1 base; nucleotides outside the gene matches: 2. There are 14 residues in the CDR3. The germline gives CDR1 SNHLY, CDR2 FYNNEI. CDR3 nucleotide sequence: TGTGCCAGCAAAGACAGGGGGAACACCGGGGAGCTGTTTTTT. Translated: CASKDRGNTGELFF.

V usage is TRBV5-6 and J usage is TRBJ2-5; 7 nucleotides align to TRBD2. The CDR3 is 16 amino acids. Germline V gene lookup returns CDR1 SGHDT and CDR2 YYEEEE. Trimming removed 2 bases from V and 5 bases from J; junction bases left unmatched: 12. The CDR3 sequence is CASSLPASGDGETQYF. The CDR3 region has the DNA TGTGCCAGCAGCTTACCGGCTAGCGGTGATGGGGAGACCCAGTACTTC.

This clone was observed a single time. The DNA of the CDR3 is TGTGCCAGCAGCCAAGATAGGAGGCAGTATTTT. This gives the protein CASSQDRRQYF. The chain recombines TRBV14 with TRBJ2-3; D not certain. Germline CDR1 and CDR2: SGHDN and FVKESK. V shed 0 bases and J shed 11 bases, with 6 bases lying between them. The CDR3 is 11 amino acids.

The chain couples TRBV7-9 to TRBJ2-5, with TRBD2 as a possible D gene (6 bases). Trimming pared 1 base from V and 2 bases from J, leaving 17 bases between. This CDR3 has 17 amino acids. Germline assignment: CDR1 SEHNR and CDR2 FQNEAQ (reference sequence). The CDR3, as DNA: TGTGCCAGCAGCTTAGGGGTTAGCGGACCAACTCAAGAGACCCAGTACTTC. The encoded protein is CASSLGVSGPTQETQYF.

This chain connects TRBV5-4 to TRBJ2-5; tentative D call: TRBD2 (5 bases). Germline CDR1 and CDR2: SGHNT and YYREEE (reference sequence). Between the trimmed V and J ends, which lost 0 bases and 2 bases, there was a span of 8 bases. The CDR3 consists of 14 residues. As DNA, the CDR3 is TGTGCCAGCAGCTTGGTTCGGGGTCAAGAGACCCAGTACTTC. Protein product: CASSLVRGQETQYF.